Listed here is a single T cell receptor beta chain. There are 17 residues in the CDR3. From germline, CDR1 is LNHNV and CDR2 YYDKDF (reference sequence). Trimming left V 5 bases short and J 5 bases short, with 25 bases between. This sample is part of a study of blood T cell repertoires in COVID-19. TCRdb's copy holds only in-frame clones and misses some; the assay was immunoSEQ multiplex PCR. Among 200,000 to 300,000 clones listed, roughly 82% were seen once. Sequences were obtained from peripheral blood. The receptor's source is a woman aged 65 to 85 with acute or convalescent COVID-19. The gene calls are TRBV15 and TRBJ2-7; TRBD2 might be the D (6 bases). CDR3 protein: CATSSQTRSGYGDEQYF. The CDR3 DNA reads as TGTGCCACCAGCTCACAGACCCGGAGCGGGTACGGGGACGAGCAGTACTTC.